This T cell receptor beta chain appears in the sequencing data of a study of CXCR3-negative and CXCR3-positive naive CD8 T cells. Whole-study context: Sequencing yielded 150 million or so TRB reads, roughly 1.5 +/- 0.3 million per library. Whole-study findings and limits: The level of CXCR3 expression partially decreased after cryopreservation; the majority of assays used fresh PBMCs.

UMI-labeled 5' RACE TRB cDNA libraries were prepared from the cells. With the 5' RACE reads reprocessed, TCRdb shows one record per CDR3 protein and no DNA. Recorded for this sample: 45,000 to 70,000 distinct CDR3 sequences. This CDR3 is 15 amino acids long. Germline-derived CDR1 and CDR2 are SQVTM and ANQGSEA. On this clonotype: The antigen is not known.

The TCR comes from a human donor in good health. Some clones in this sample may be carry-over from other donors' samples. Material for sequencing was memory CD8+ T cells from blood. The gene calls are TRBV29-1 and TRBJ2-1; as DNA is missing, the TRBD2 call by TCRdb cannot be tested. The CDR3 loop reads CSVETGTRANNEQFF.